One and the same sample provided the 24 T cell receptor beta chains below, sequenced in a study of glioma-infiltrating T cells after dendritic cell vaccination. The data were produced by immunoSEQ multiplex PCR, yet TCRdb's version contains in-frame clones alone and is incomplete. The sample records over 70,000 clones, roughly 82% being singletons. The sequencing used blood, collected before dendritic cell vaccination. The receptors were sampled from a human donor with glioblastoma.

The chain is built from TRBV7-2 and TRBJ2-1, with 11 bases aligning to TRBD2. The CDR3 sequence is 17 residues long. CDR1 and CDR2 (germline): SGHTA, FQGNSA. With 4 bases clipped from V and 7 bases from J, the junction kept 12 bases outside the gene matches. CDR3 loop: CASSWEGVTSGNNEQFF. CDR3 DNA sequence: TGTGCCAGCAGCTGGGAGGGGGTGACTAGCGGGAATAATGAGCAGTTCTTC.

This clone was detected once. The rearrangement uses TRBV7-2 and TRBJ1-1; D possibly corresponds to TRBD1 (5 bases). CDR1 is SGHTA and CDR2 is FQGNSA in the germline V gene. Trimming pared 4 bases from V and 1 base from J, leaving 13 bases between. The CDR3 totals 15 residues. As DNA, the CDR3 is TGTGCCAGCAGCTCGGCGGGACCTAGGAACACTGAAGCTTTCTTT. It encodes CASSSAGPRNTEAFF.

This clone was recorded once. V is TRBV5-4 and J is TRBJ1-2; D gene ambiguous. The CDR3 loop spans 15 amino acids. V was clipped by 4 bases and J by 2 bases, with 15 bases between them. Germline values: CDR1 SGHNT, CDR2 YYREEE (reference sequence). The chain's CDR3 is CASSPSRTFNYGYTF. In nucleotides, the CDR3 is TGTGCCAGCAGCCCATCCCGGACTTTCAACTATGGCTACACCTTC.

This clone was counted a few times. The chain is built from TRBV7-2 and TRBJ1-4; no clear D gene. The CDR3 is 13 amino acids. The germline V and J ends were trimmed by 5 bases and 6 bases, with 10 bases remaining between them. Germline V gives CDR1 SGHTA, CDR2 FQGNSA. The CDR3 region has the DNA TGTGCCAGCAGCCAATTTTCGGATGAAAAACTGTTTTTT. Encoded protein: CASSQFSDEKLFF.

The V call is TRBV9, the J call TRBJ1-6, with D perhaps matching TRBD1 (6 bases). Germline V gives CDR1 SGDLS, CDR2 YYNGEE. With 1 base removed from V and 6 bases from J, the gap between germline ends came to 11 bases. The CDR3 runs to 15 residues. DNA for the CDR3: TGTGCCAGCAGCGTATTAGGGACACTTAATTCACCCCTCCACTTT. Translated, it gives CASSVLGTLNSPLHF.

The chain combines TRBV7-3 with TRBJ1-1; 10 bases are shared with TRBD1. Per the germline V gene, CDR1 is SGHTA and CDR2 is FQGTGA. The CDR3 is 16 residues long. With 5 bases clipped from V and 3 bases from J, the junction kept 9 bases outside the gene matches. CDR3 region: CASSPGTGARDTEAFF. In DNA, the CDR3 is TGTGCCAGCAGCCCTGGGACAGGGGCACGGGACACTGAAGCTTTCTTT.

This chain links TRBV19 with TRBJ1-1; tentative D call: TRBD1 (5 bases). Trimming stripped 3 bases from V and 5 bases from J, with 10 bases between. The CDR3 sequence is 13 residues long. Germline V gives CDR1 LNHDA, CDR2 SQIVND (reference sequence). CDR3 amino acids: CASSMARGTEAFF. CDR3 sequence (DNA): TGTGCCAGTAGTATGGCCCGGGGGACTGAAGCTTTCTTT.

This CDR3 is CASSENRSPETQYF. In DNA, the CDR3 is TGTGCCAGCAGCGAAAATCGGTCACCAGAGACCCAGTACTTC. V is TRBV6-1 and J is TRBJ2-5; D unclear. Trimming took 6 bases from V and 4 from J, leaving 15 bases between them. CDR1 and CDR2 (germline): MNHNS, SASEGT. This CDR3 is built from 14 residues.

This clone came up many times. CDR3 sequence (DNA): TGTGCCAGCAGCTTTGGAGGGGGGGGGTACAATGAGCAGTTCTTC. Its protein product is CASSFGGGGYNEQFF. This rearrangement joins TRBV5-4 to TRBJ2-1; TRBD2 might be the D (7 bases). Per the germline V gene, CDR1 is SGHNT and CDR2 is YYREEE (reference sequence). The CDR3 runs 15 residues. V was trimmed by 2 bases and J by 4 bases, leaving 13 bases between them. Full variable domain (remainder filled in from reference TRBV5-4 and TRBJ2-1): ETGVTQSPTHLIKTRGQQVTLRCSSQSGHNTVSWYQQALGQGPQFIFQYYREEENGRGNFPPRFSGLQFPNYSSELNVNALELDDSALYLCASSFGGGGYNEQFFGPGTRLTVL.

The CDR3 nucleotides read TGTGCCAGCAGTTTCACACAGGGTGGGCAGCCCCAGCATTTT. It is translated as CASSFTQGGQPQHF. The chain carries TRBV27 and TRBJ1-5; the D gene is possibly TRBD1 (6 bases). Deletions cut 3 bases from V and 7 bases from J, with 13 bases between. Germline CDR1 and CDR2: MNHEY and SMNVEV (reference sequence). The CDR3 contains 14 residues.

This sequence joins TRBV7-9 and TRBJ2-7, with 8 bases aligning to TRBD1. This CDR3 region has 17 residues. Germline assignment: CDR1 SEHNR and CDR2 FQNEAQ (reference sequence). With V trimmed by 0 bases and J by 3 bases, 10 bases remained unmatched. The chain's CDR3 is CASSLARGWDRIYEQYF. The CDR3, as DNA: TGTGCCAGCAGCTTAGCACGGGGATGGGACAGGATCTACGAGCAGTACTTC.

This rearrangement joins TRBV5-4 to TRBJ2-2; tentative D call: TRBD2 (5 bases). Germline V gives CDR1 SGHNT, CDR2 YYREEE (reference sequence). Trimming pared 0 bases from V and 3 bases from J, leaving 9 bases between. The length of the CDR3 is 15 residues. The CDR3 reads CASSLVRGYTGELFF. In nucleotides, the CDR3 is TGTGCCAGCAGCTTGGTTCGAGGGTACACCGGGGAGCTGTTTTTT.

This clone was observed a single time. The chain couples TRBV6-6 to TRBJ1-5, with D maybe TRBD1 (6 bases). The V and J ends lost 5 bases and 7 bases respectively, with 12 bases between them. The CDR3 has 13 amino acids. The germline V gene has CDR1 MNHNY and CDR2 SVGAGI (reference sequence). The CDR3 sequence is CASSDGQRQPQHF. CDR3 nucleotide sequence: TGTGCCAGCAGTGACGGACAGAGGCAGCCCCAGCATTTT.

The chain joins TRBV9 to TRBJ2-3; the match to TRBD1 covers 7 bases. This CDR3 is built from 14 residues. CDR1 and CDR2 (germline): SGDLS, YYNGEE. V lost 1 base, J lost 3 bases, and 2 bases stayed unmatched. CDR3 residues: CASSVKQGTDTQYF. Here the CDR3 DNA reads TGTGCCAGCAGCGTAAAACAGGGGACAGATACGCAGTATTTT.

V usage is TRBV19 and J usage is TRBJ2-5; D is perhaps TRBD1 (5 bases). The CDR3 has 14 amino acids. Trimming took off 3 bases at V and 4 bases at J, with 12 bases between the two ends. Per germline, CDR1 LNHDA and CDR2 SQIVND (reference sequence). CDR3 sequence reads: CASSMTAGLETQYF. The CDR3 DNA is TGTGCCAGTAGTATGACGGCAGGGCTAGAGACCCAGTACTTC. Together with reference TRBV19 and TRBJ2-5, the CDR3 gives the full variable domain: DGGITQSPKYLFRKEGQNVTLSCEQNLNHDAMYWYRQDPGQGLRLIYYSQIVNDFQKGDIAEGYSVSREKKESFPLTVTSAQKNPTAFYLCASSMTAGLETQYFGPGTRLLVL.

The chain joins TRBV10-1 to TRBJ1-5, with D perhaps matching TRBD1 (5 bases). Germline values: CDR1 WNHNN, CDR2 SYGVQD (reference sequence). V lost 4 bases, J lost 5 bases, and 9 bases lay in between. CDR3 length: 13 amino acids. CDR3 in amino acids: CASSAGEHQPQHF. CDR3 nucleotides: TGCGCCAGCAGTGCGGGGGAACATCAGCCCCAGCATTTT.

This chain uses TRBV5-6 with TRBJ2-3; the match to TRBD2 covers 11 bases. Germline CDR1 and CDR2: SGHDT and YYEEEE. This CDR3 spans 16 amino acids. The trim removed 0 bases at V and 8 bases at J, leaving 8 bases unmatched. CDR3 nucleotide sequence: TGTGCCAGCAGCTTGGTTAATAGCGGGGGGGCAGGTACGCAGTATTTT. Its protein product is CASSLVNSGGAGTQYF.

The CDR3 DNA reads TGTGCCAGCTTCGGACAGACCTCCTACGAGCAGTACTTC. It is translated as CASFGQTSYEQYF. The rearrangement uses TRBV6-5 and TRBJ2-7; D is possibly TRBD1 (6 bases). Trimming took 8 bases from V and 0 from J, leaving 11 bases between them. CDR3 length equals 13 residues. Germline V gene sequence: CDR1 MNHEY, CDR2 SVGAGI.

V usage is TRBV5-1 and J usage is TRBJ2-1; TRBD1 agrees at 9 bases. This CDR3 spans 14 amino acids. Looked up from germline, CDR1 is SGHRS and CDR2 is YFSETQ. The junction had 7 bases not matched to a gene; V was cut back by 5 bases and J by 7 bases. CDR3 residues: CASSPNRGQNEQFF. The CDR3 DNA sequence: TGCGCCAGCAGTCCCAACAGGGGGCAAAATGAGCAGTTCTTC. The full variable domain, with the rest looked up from reference TRBV5-1 and TRBJ2-1, is KAGVTQTPRYLIKTRGQQVTLSCSPISGHRSVSWYQQTPGQGLQFLFEYFSETQRNKGNFPGRFSGRQFSNSRSEMNVSTLELGDSALYLCASSPNRGQNEQFFGPGTRLTVL.

V is TRBV2 and J is TRBJ2-5; TRBD2 agrees at 8 bases. CDR3 length: 16 amino acids. Germline V gene data show CDR1 as SNHLY and CDR2 as FYNNEI. Trimming cost V 9 bases and J 3 bases; bases outside gene matches: 15. The CDR3 here is CASPPPNGRAEETQYF. CDR3 DNA: TGTGCCAGTCCGCCCCCTAACGGGAGGGCCGAAGAGACCCAGTACTTC.

The rearrangement links TRBV7-8 to TRBJ2-1; TRBD2 aligns across 9 bases. The V gene's germline CDR1 is SGHVS and CDR2 FQNEAQ. The CDR3 spans 15 residues. Germline trimming cut 5 bases from V and 2 bases from J; bases unmatched to any gene: 4. CDR3 protein: CASSPSGVTYNEQFF. CDR3 sequence (DNA): TGTGCCAGCAGCCCTAGCGGGGTTACCTACAATGAGCAGTTCTTC.

The rearrangement links TRBV5-1 to TRBJ2-5; maybe TRBD2 (5 bases). Germline CDR1 SGHRS, CDR2 YFSETQ. V dropped 3 bases and J dropped 5 bases, with 17 bases sitting between them. The CDR3 has 15 amino acids. The CDR3 region has the DNA TGCGCCAGCAGCTCCGGACTTGGCCGAGGGGAGACCCAGTACTTC. Amino acids: CASSSGLGRGETQYF.

The J gene is TRBJ2-3, the V gene TRBV30, with TRBD2 as a possible D gene (5 bases). Germline assignment: CDR1 GTSNPN and CDR2 SVGIG (reference sequence). The CDR3 spans 13 residues. The V and J ends lost 3 bases and 1 base respectively, with 8 bases between them. CDR3 sequence (DNA): TGTGCCTGGAGCGGGAAGGGCACAGATACGCAGTATTTT. As protein: CAWSGKGTDTQYF.

V is TRBV7-2 and J is TRBJ2-7; D is ambiguous. The V end was cut by 0 bases, the J end by 0 bases, with 3 bases between. The germline CDR1 and CDR2 sequences are SGHTA and FQGNSA. This CDR3 contains 13 residues. The CDR3 DNA follows: TGTGCCAGCAGCTTAGCTAGCTCCTACGAGCAGTACTTC. Amino acid sequence: CASSLASSYEQYF.